This entry lists 26 T cell receptor beta chains sequenced from one sample in a study of T cell repertoires in cytomegalovirus infection (dated by TCRdb to between 2018 and 2020). The sample's treatment or condition label, in plain terms: in vitro stimulation with specific CMV peptide epitopes to enrich CMV-specific T cells. No antigen is known for these receptors. The data were produced on an Illumina HiSeq 1500. TCRdb trimmed the raw reads at Q25, called clones with MiXCR and kept productive beta chains. All rows with the same CDR3 protein become a single entry with the most common DNA and genes. This sample is represented by under 200,000 distinct CDR3 sequences; 20% to 25% of them were singletons. Of the sample, 25% falls within the top ten clones. This sample comprised CD8+ T cells from cultured PBMCs, obtained from culture after CMV antigen stimulation. These receptors originate from a human donor in good health (CMV status not recorded). Some clones in this sample may be carry-over from other donors' samples.

This clonotype occurred a few times. The V and J genes are TRBV4-3 and TRBJ1-1; 11 nucleotides line up with TRBD1. The CDR3 spans 14 residues. CDR1 and CDR2 from the germline V gene are LGHNA and YSLEER. V shed 6 bases and J 5 bases; nucleotides not matched to a gene: 5. The CDR3 sequence is CASRIGQGATEAFF. The CDR3 DNA reads as TGCGCCAGCAGGATAGGACAGGGGGCGACTGAAGCTTTCTTT.

The rearrangement uses TRBV7-9 and TRBJ2-7, with no clear D. The CDR3 covers 12 residues. The germline V gene has CDR1 SEHNR and CDR2 FQNEAQ (reference sequence). V was shortened by 5 bases and J by 2 bases, with 7 bases between the two germline ends. DNA for the CDR3: TGTGCCAGCAGCCCCACACCCTACGAGCAGTACTTC. This codes for CASSPTPYEQYF.

This chain joins TRBV7-2 and TRBJ2-4; 8 bases are shared with TRBD1. CDR3 length: 14 residues. The germline V gene has CDR1 SGHTA and CDR2 FQGNSA. After removal of 1 base from V and 5 bases from J, the junction contained 1 base not matched to a gene. The CDR3: CASSLGRGQNIQYF. In nucleotides, the CDR3 is TGTGCCAGCAGCTTAGGCAGGGGGCAAAACATTCAGTACTTC. Using reference TRBV7-2 and TRBJ2-4 for the parts outside the CDR3, the full variable domain is GAGVSQSPSNKVTEKGKDVELRCDPISGHTALYWYRQSLGQGLEFLIYFQGNSAPDKSGLPSDRFSAERTGGSVSTLTIQRTQQEDSAVYLCASSLGRGQNIQYFGAGTRLSVL.

The V call is TRBV7-6, the J call TRBJ2-1; 9 bases are shared with TRBD1. Losses at the gene ends were 4 bases for V and 3 bases for J; bases not matched to a gene: 4. The CDR3 has 15 residues. From germline, CDR1 is SGHVS and CDR2 FNYEAQ. For the CDR3, the DNA is TGTGCCAGCAGCTCCTGGACAGGGGACTACAATGAGCAGTTCTTC. It is translated as CASSSWTGDYNEQFF.

This clonotype was seen a handful of times. CDR3 residues: CASSPTGDEQYF. The CDR3, as DNA: TGTGCCAGCAGCCCGACAGGGGACGAGCAGTACTTC. The chain combines TRBV4-2 with TRBJ2-7; 8 bases line up with TRBD1. V lost 4 bases, J lost 5 bases, and 1 base stayed unmatched. Germline V gene data show CDR1 as LGHNA and CDR2 as YNFKEQ. The CDR3 extends over 12 amino acids.

This clonotype was counted only a few times. V usage is TRBV7-6 and J usage is TRBJ2-3, with D possibly being TRBD2 (5 bases). The CDR3 totals 12 residues. The V end lost 3 bases, the J end lost 4 bases, and 5 bases lay between the germline ends. Germline V gene data show CDR1 as SGHVS and CDR2 as FNYEAQ. CDR3 amino acids: CASSLGADTQYF. In DNA form, the CDR3 reads TGTGCCAGCAGCTTGGGAGCAGATACGCAGTATTTT.

This clonotype was counted a few times. The chain links TRBV7-2 to TRBJ2-5, with D perhaps TRBD1 or TRBD2 (6 bases each). The germline V and J ends were trimmed by 1 base and 4 bases, with 16 bases remaining between them. The CDR3 has 16 residues. Germline V gene lookup returns CDR1 SGHTA and CDR2 FQGNSA. CDR3 protein: CASSLELAGHLETQYF. The DNA for the CDR3 is TGTGCCAGCAGCTTAGAGCTGGCGGGACACCTAGAGACCCAGTACTTC.

This clonotype was seen more than once but under ten times. The chain joins TRBV7-9 to TRBJ1-5, with 7 bases identical to TRBD1. This CDR3 comprises 16 residues. Trimming at V came to 3 bases and at J to 11 bases, leaving 16 bases not matched to a gene. CDR1 is SEHNR, CDR2 FQNEAQ, per germline (reference sequence). CDR3 sequence: CASSLSKTGLRASQHF. In DNA form, the CDR3 reads TGTGCCAGCAGCTTGAGCAAGACAGGGCTTCGGGCGTCCCAGCATTTT.

The CDR3 protein is CASSSTSGYTDTQYF. CDR3 sequence (DNA): TGTGCCAGCAGCTCGACTAGCGGATACACAGATACGCAGTATTTT. The chain uses TRBV7-2 and TRBJ2-3; TRBD2 agrees at 9 bases. Trimming at V came to 4 bases and at J to 2 bases, leaving 4 bases not matched to a gene. Germline-derived CDR1 and CDR2 are SGHTA and FQGNSA. The CDR3 has 15 residues.

The J gene is TRBJ1-2, the V gene TRBV7-2; 8 bases align to TRBD1. There are 16 residues in the CDR3. The germline V gene has CDR1 SGHTA and CDR2 FQGNSA. Losses at the gene ends were 5 bases for V and 4 bases for J; bases not matched to a gene: 12. The CDR3 coding sequence is TGTGCCAGCAGCCCGTTATCAGGGGGCCCGGGCTATGGCTACACCTTC. Translating gives CASSPLSGGPGYGYTF.

The chain links TRBV5-6 to TRBJ2-3; the D is unclear. Trimming left V 4 bases short and J 6 bases short, with 21 bases between. The germline CDR1 and CDR2 sequences are SGHDT and YYEEEE. The CDR3 length is 16 residues. DNA for the CDR3: TGTGCCAGCAGCCCGCATAACACGGGTACTTCCGATACGCAGTATTTT. Its protein product is CASSPHNTGTSDTQYF.

This clonotype was picked up a small number of times. The J gene is TRBJ2-1, the V gene TRBV6-2 or TRBV6-3, with TRBD2 identical over 10 bases. V was clipped by 1 base and J by 10 bases; unmatched bases: 7. Germline V gene lookup returns CDR1 MNHEY and CDR2 SVGEGT. The CDR3 totals 15 residues. The CDR3 loop reads CASSYYTTSGQEQFF. DNA for the CDR3: TGTGCCAGCAGTTACTACACGACTAGCGGGCAGGAGCAGTTCTTC.

V is TRBV7-9 and J is TRBJ2-2; TRBD1 matches at 9 bases. The J segment lost 5 bases and the V segment lost 4 bases, leaving 8 bases of the junction unmatched. Per germline, CDR1 SEHNR and CDR2 FQNEAQ (reference sequence). The CDR3 has 16 amino acids. The CDR3 loop reads CASSSRDRVVTGELFF. As DNA, the CDR3 is TGTGCCAGCAGCTCCCGGGACAGGGTTGTAACCGGGGAGCTGTTTTTT.

This clonotype was picked up one time. The V gene is TRBV2, the J gene TRBJ1-1; D is ambiguous. Germline V lookup: CDR1 SNHLY, CDR2 FYNNEI. Trimming pared 8 bases from V and 3 bases from J, leaving 7 bases between. The CDR3 is 11 amino acids. The CDR3 spells CASAKDTEAFF. CDR3 coding DNA: TGTGCCAGCGCAAAGGACACTGAAGCTTTCTTT.

This clonotype showed up just a few times. This chain joins TRBV12-3 or TRBV12-4 and TRBJ2-5; D gene uncertain. CDR3 length equals 14 residues. Trimming removed 2 bases from V and 4 bases from J, with 11 bases in between. The CDR3 sequence is CASSLFLFGETQYF. DNA of the CDR3: TGTGCCAGCAGTTTATTCCTTTTTGGAGAGACCCAGTACTTC.

This chain uses TRBV12-3 or TRBV12-4 with TRBJ2-3; 7 bases are shared with TRBD1. CDR3 length: 16 residues. Losses at the gene ends were 6 bases for V and 2 bases for J; bases not matched to a gene: 11. This chain's CDR3 is CASSPEGQPPTDTQYF. The CDR3 nucleotides are TGTGCCAGCAGCCCTGAGGGACAGCCTCCCACAGATACGCAGTATTTT.

This clonotype was recorded at least ten times. V gene TRBV2 combines with J gene TRBJ2-1, with 15 bases that match TRBD2. Trimming at V came to 3 bases and at J to 8 bases, leaving 5 bases not matched to a gene. This CDR3 contains 16 residues. The germline CDR1 and CDR2 sequences are SNHLY and FYNNEI. CDR3 amino acids: CASSDWTSGGADEQFF. The CDR3 bases are TGTGCCAGCAGTGATTGGACTAGCGGGGGGGCAGATGAGCAGTTCTTC. Drawing the rest from reference TRBV2 and TRBJ2-1, the complete variable domain is EPEVTQTPSHQVTQMGQEVILRCVPISNHLYFYWYRQILGQKVEFLVSFYNNEISEKSEIFDDQFSVERPDGSNFTLKIRSTKLEDSAMYFCASSDWTSGGADEQFFGPGTRLTVL.

This clonotype was found many times. The rearrangement links TRBV12-3 or TRBV12-4 to TRBJ2-7; D is tentatively TRBD1 or TRBD2 (6 bases each). Trimming left V 5 bases short and J 2 bases short, with 13 bases between. This CDR3 spans 14 amino acids. CDR3 amino acids: CASSPGDTTYEQYF. For the CDR3, the DNA is TGTGCCAGCAGTCCGGGGGACACTACCTACGAGCAGTACTTC.

The chain joins TRBV12-3 or TRBV12-4 to TRBJ2-7, with a weak D call TRBD1 (6 bases). Trimming took 6 bases from V and 5 from J, leaving 20 bases between them. This CDR3 contains 15 residues. Here the CDR3 reads CASSSTQWGPHEQYF. The CDR3 bases are TGTGCCAGCAGCTCCACTCAGTGGGGGCCCCACGAGCAGTACTTC.

The rearrangement links TRBV12-3 or TRBV12-4 to TRBJ1-6, with no clear D. Trimming cost V 6 bases and J 8 bases, with 14 bases left between them. This CDR3 contains 14 residues. The DNA of the CDR3 is TGTGCCAGCAGCTTGCCTATTCTACATTCACCCCTCCACTTT. Translation gives CASSLPILHSPLHF.

This sequence joins TRBV2 and TRBJ1-2; D not resolved. V was trimmed by 9 bases and J by 9 bases, leaving 20 bases between them. CDR3 length equals 13 residues. Germline V CDR1 and CDR2: SNHLY, FYNNEI. The CDR3 here is CAREGKGSLSYTF. The CDR3 DNA reads TGTGCCAGGGAGGGAAAGGGCAGCTTAAGCTACACCTTC.

V is TRBV12-3 or TRBV12-4 and J is TRBJ2-3; 7 bases align to TRBD2. With V trimmed by 10 bases and J by 2 bases, 9 bases remained unmatched. The CDR3 is 14 residues long. In nucleotides, the CDR3 is TGTGCCACCGCGGGGGTATCGTACACAGATACGCAGTATTTT. Translating gives CATAGVSYTDTQYF.

The CDR3 bases are TGTGCCAGCAGTGGAAAACGGGGACACGGAGAGACCCAGTACTTC. It codes for CASSGKRGHGETQYF. The chain joins TRBV6-1 to TRBJ2-5, with a tentative D call TRBD1 (6 bases). Germline V CDR1 and CDR2: MNHNS, SASEGT. CDR3 size: 15 residues. The ends were cut back, 4 bases at V and 4 bases at J, with 16 bases in the middle.

This clonotype was seen a handful of times. V usage is TRBV7-2 and J usage is TRBJ1-5; D is unclear. Per germline, CDR1 SGHTA and CDR2 FQGNSA. The CDR3 has 15 amino acids. Trimming removed 0 bases from V and 1 base from J, with 7 bases in between. Written as DNA, the CDR3 is TGTGCCAGCAGCTTAGCTGACATCAGCAATCAGCCCCAGCATTTT. It yields the protein CASSLADISNQPQHF.

The V gene is TRBV7-9, the J gene TRBJ1-1; D call uncertain. The CDR3 runs to 14 residues. The V gene's germline CDR1 is SEHNR and CDR2 FQNEAQ (reference sequence). The germline V and J ends were trimmed by 5 bases and 1 base, with 11 bases remaining between them. For the CDR3, the DNA is TGTGCCAGCAGCCCCAACAAGAGGAACACTGAAGCTTTCTTT. Translated, it gives CASSPNKRNTEAFF.

This clonotype was counted only a few times. The chain couples TRBV4-1 to TRBJ2-7; D gene uncertain. The germline V gene has CDR1 MGHRA and CDR2 YSYEKL. Trimming stripped 4 bases from V and 0 bases from J, with 10 bases between. The CDR3 sequence is 14 residues long. The CDR3 protein is CASSPAWSSYEQYF. The CDR3 DNA is TGCGCCAGCAGCCCCGCCTGGAGCTCCTACGAGCAGTACTTC.